This T cell receptor beta chain was retrieved from a study of T cell changes during pregnancy in multiple sclerosis. The repertoire was sequenced with immunoSEQ multiplex PCR; TCRdb's copy has only in-frame clones and lacks some. The sample lists 44,000 or so clones, about 88% occurring once. The material sequenced was CD8+ T cells from peripheral blood mononuclear cells, taken after pregnancy. This TCR came from a female donor in good health, enrolled as a control in a pregnancy study.

The CDR3: CASNPTGEAEAFF. CDR3 bases: TGTGCCAGCAATCCAACAGGGGAAGCTGAAGCTTTCTTT. V usage is TRBV2 and J usage is TRBJ1-1; 7 nucleotides line up with TRBD1. Trimming cost V 7 bases and J 6 bases; bases outside gene matches: 8. CDR3 length equals 13 residues. CDR1 and CDR2 (germline): SNHLY, FYNNEI.